This T cell receptor beta chain was sequenced in a study of shared clonotypes between healthy human individuals. Across the study: Donors were a couple of women and a few men aged 18 to 49. Study outcomes and limitations: As a rule, naive subsets had a larger estimated richness than memory subsets.

As concerns this clone: Its cognate antigen is unknown.

Replicate PCRs run on sorted subsets employed 200 to 250 ng DNA, 25,000 to 35,000 T cell genomes. The data were produced by immunoSEQ multiplex PCR, yet TCRdb's version contains in-frame clones alone and is incomplete. The data show about 960,000 clones, less than 85% seen once. The CDR3 is 14 amino acids. With 2 bases removed from V and 9 bases from J, the gap between germline ends came to 15 bases. Germline CDR1 and CDR2: SGHRS and YFSETQ. The TCR was taken from a man younger than 35 in good health. Sequenced: memory CD4+ T cells sorted from blood. Regarding subset: CD45RA-negative fraction. The V gene is TRBV5-1, the J gene TRBJ2-1; D is unclear. The chain's CDR3 is CASSLTLTTGEQFF. The CDR3 DNA reads as TGCGCCAGCAGCTTAACACTCACGACGGGTGAGCAGTTCTTC.